This TCR beta chain came from a study of blood T cell repertoires in COVID-19. The CDR3 sequence is 16 residues long. The V gene lost 3 bases and the J gene lost 3 bases, with 14 bases spanning the gap. Germline V gene data show CDR1 as SNHLY and CDR2 as FYNNEI. Method: immunoSEQ multiplex PCR; TCRdb's copy keeps in-frame clones and lacks some. Of 25,000 to 35,000 clones listed, around 86% are singletons. This clone was recorded only once. The sequence derives from a human donor in a cohort sampled during active COVID-19. The donor label of this sample is uncertain. Material: peripheral blood. This chain uses TRBV2 with TRBJ2-2; D may be TRBD2 (5 bases). This CDR3 reads CASSELDPGDTGELFF. CDR3 DNA sequence: TGTGCCAGCAGTGAGTTGGACCCCGGGGACACCGGGGAGCTGTTTTTT.